Presented here are 3 T cell receptor beta chains from one specimen sequenced in a study of cytomegalovirus exposure and HLA in healthy donors. Primers: 60 Vbeta forward and 13 Jbeta reverse. The repertoire was sequenced with immunoSEQ multiplex PCR; TCRdb's copy has only in-frame clones and lacks some. The data contain 150,000 to 200,000 clones, approximately 77% of them seen just once; the ten biggest clones take up approximately 2.3%. Sequencing used PBMCs. The source of these receptors is a man aged 45-60 years in good health and CMV-seropositive.

The chain carries TRBV4-3 and TRBJ1-3, with D unclear. Trimming took off 2 bases at V and 0 bases at J, with 14 bases between the two ends. CDR3 size: 17 residues. Germline V gene data show CDR1 as LGHNA and CDR2 as YSLEER. CDR3: CASSQNWRPLSGNTIYF. Here the CDR3 DNA reads TGCGCCAGCAGCCAAAATTGGCGGCCTCTCTCTGGAAACACCATATATTTT.

The chain links TRBV27 to TRBJ2-2, with 7 bases fitting TRBD2. V shed 3 bases, J shed 4 bases, and the junction held 2 bases outside the gene matches. This CDR3 is 14 amino acids long. Germline V gives CDR1 MNHEY, CDR2 SMNVEV (reference sequence). The CDR3 loop reads CASSLGGPTGELFF. CDR3 nucleotide sequence: TGTGCCAGCAGTTTGGGAGGGCCCACCGGGGAGCTGTTTTTT.

The chain couples TRBV9 to TRBJ1-5, with TRBD1 matching over 9 bases. The CDR3 has 15 residues. Trimming cost V 5 bases and J 7 bases; bases outside gene matches: 10. From germline, CDR1 is SGDLS and CDR2 YYNGEE. The CDR3 DNA follows: TGTGCCAGCAGTCGGACAGGGGACTCTGAACAGCCCCAGCATTTT. Protein sequence: CASSRTGDSEQPQHF.